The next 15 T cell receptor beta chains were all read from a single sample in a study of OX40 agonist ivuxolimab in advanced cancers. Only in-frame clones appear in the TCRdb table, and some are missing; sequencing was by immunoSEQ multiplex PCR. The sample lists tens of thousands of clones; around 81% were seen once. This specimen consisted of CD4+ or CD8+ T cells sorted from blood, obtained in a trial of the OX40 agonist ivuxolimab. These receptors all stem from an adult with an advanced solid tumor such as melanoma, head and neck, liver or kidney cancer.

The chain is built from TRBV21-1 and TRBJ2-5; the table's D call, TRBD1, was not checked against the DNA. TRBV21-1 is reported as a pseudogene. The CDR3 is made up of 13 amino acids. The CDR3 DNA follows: TGTGCCAGCAGCAAAAAGGTGGGCCAGACCCAGTACTTC. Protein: CASSKKVGQTQYF.

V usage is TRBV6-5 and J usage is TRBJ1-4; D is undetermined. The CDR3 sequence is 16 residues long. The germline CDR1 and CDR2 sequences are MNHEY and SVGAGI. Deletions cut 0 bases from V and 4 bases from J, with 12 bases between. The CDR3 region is CASSYSRRTLNEKLFF. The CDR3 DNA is TGTGCCAGCAGTTACTCGAGACGGACCCTTAATGAAAAACTGTTTTTT.

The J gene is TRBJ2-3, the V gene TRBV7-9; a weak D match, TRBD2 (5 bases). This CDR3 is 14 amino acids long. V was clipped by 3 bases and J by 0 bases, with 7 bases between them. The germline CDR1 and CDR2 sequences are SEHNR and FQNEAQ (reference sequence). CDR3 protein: CASSLGVSTDTQYF. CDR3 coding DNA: TGTGCCAGCAGCTTGGGAGTAAGCACAGATACGCAGTATTTT.

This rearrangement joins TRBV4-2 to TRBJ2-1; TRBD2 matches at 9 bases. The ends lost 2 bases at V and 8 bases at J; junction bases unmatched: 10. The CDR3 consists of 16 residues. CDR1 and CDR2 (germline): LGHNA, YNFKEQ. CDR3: CASSQLGAGGGDEQFF. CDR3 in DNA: TGTGCCAGCAGCCAACTCGGAGCGGGGGGTGGGGATGAGCAGTTCTTC.

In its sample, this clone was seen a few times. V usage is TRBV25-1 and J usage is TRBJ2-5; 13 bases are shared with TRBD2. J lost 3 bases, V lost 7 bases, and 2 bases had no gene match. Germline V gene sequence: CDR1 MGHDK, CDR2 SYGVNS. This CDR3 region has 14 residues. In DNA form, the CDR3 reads TGTGCCAGCACTGGGACTAGCGGGAAAGAGACCCAGTACTTC. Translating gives CASTGTSGKETQYF. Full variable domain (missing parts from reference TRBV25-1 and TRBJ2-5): EADIYQTPRYLVIGTGKKITLECSQTMGHDKMYWYQQDPGMELHLIHYSYGVNSTEKGDLSSESTVSRIRTEHFPLTLESARPSHTSQYLCASTGTSGKETQYFGPGTRLLVL.

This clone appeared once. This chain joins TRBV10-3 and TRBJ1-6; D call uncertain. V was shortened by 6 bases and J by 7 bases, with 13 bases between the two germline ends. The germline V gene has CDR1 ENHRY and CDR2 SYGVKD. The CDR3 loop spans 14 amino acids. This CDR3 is CAISSPEGNSPLHF. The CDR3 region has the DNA TGTGCCATCAGCAGTCCGGAGGGAAATTCACCCCTCCACTTT.

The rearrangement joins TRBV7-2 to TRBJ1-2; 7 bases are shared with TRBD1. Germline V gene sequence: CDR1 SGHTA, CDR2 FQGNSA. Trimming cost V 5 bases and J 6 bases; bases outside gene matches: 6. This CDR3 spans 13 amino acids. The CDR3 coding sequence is TGTGCCAGCAGCCGACAGGGACTGGATGGCTACACCTTC. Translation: CASSRQGLDGYTF.

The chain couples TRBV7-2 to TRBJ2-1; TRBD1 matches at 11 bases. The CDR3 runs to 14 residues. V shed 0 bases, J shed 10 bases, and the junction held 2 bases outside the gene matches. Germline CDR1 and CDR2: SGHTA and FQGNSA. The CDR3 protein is CASSLAGTGGEQFF. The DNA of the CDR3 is TGTGCCAGCAGCTTAGCCGGGACAGGGGGGGAGCAGTTCTTC. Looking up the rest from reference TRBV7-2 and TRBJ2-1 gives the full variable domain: GAGVSQSPSNKVTEKGKDVELRCDPISGHTALYWYRQSLGQGLEFLIYFQGNSAPDKSGLPSDRFSAERTGGSVSTLTIQRTQQEDSAVYLCASSLAGTGGEQFFGPGTRLTVL.

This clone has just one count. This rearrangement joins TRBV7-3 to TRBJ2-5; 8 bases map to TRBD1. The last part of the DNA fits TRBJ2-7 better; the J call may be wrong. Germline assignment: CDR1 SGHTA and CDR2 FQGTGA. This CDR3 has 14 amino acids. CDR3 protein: CASSPRTGTYEQYF. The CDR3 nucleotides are TGTGCCAGCAGCCCCCGGACAGGGACTTACGAGCAGTACTTC.

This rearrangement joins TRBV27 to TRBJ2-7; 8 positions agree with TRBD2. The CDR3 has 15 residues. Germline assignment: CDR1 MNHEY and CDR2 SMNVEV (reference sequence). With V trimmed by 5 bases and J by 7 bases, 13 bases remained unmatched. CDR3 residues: CASSPSGGPGWEQYF. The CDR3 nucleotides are TGTGCCAGCAGTCCCAGCGGGGGCCCCGGGTGGGAGCAGTACTTC.

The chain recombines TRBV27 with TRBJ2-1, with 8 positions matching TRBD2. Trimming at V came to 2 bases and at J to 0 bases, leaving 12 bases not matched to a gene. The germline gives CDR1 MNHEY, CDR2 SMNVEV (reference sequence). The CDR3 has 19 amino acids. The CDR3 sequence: CASSLNPPPSGSSYNEQFF. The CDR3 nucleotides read TGTGCCAGCAGTTTAAACCCCCCCCCAAGCGGGAGCTCCTACAATGAGCAGTTCTTC.

CDR3 in DNA: TGTGCCAGCAGCTTCGGGGGACAGAGACAAGAGACCCAGTACTTC. It encodes CASSFGGQRQETQYF. V and J are TRBV11-2 and TRBJ2-5, with D possibly TRBD1 on 7 matching bases. V was pared by 3 bases and J by 2 bases, with 13 bases between. The CDR3 loop spans 15 amino acids. CDR1 is SGHAT and CDR2 is FQNNGV in the germline V gene.

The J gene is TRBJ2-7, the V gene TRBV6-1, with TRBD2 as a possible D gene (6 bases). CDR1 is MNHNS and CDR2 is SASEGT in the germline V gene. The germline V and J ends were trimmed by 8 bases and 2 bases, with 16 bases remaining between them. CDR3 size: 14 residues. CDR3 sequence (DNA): TGTGCCAGCTCTACTTGGAGGGATACCTACGAGCAGTACTTC. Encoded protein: CASSTWRDTYEQYF.

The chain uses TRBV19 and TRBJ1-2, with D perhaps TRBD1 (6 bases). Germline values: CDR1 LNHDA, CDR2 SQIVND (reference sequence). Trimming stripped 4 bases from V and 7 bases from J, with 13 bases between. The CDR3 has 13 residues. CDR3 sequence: CASSTSRTVGYTF. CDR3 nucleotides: TGTGCCAGTAGTACTTCCCGGACAGTTGGCTACACCTTC.

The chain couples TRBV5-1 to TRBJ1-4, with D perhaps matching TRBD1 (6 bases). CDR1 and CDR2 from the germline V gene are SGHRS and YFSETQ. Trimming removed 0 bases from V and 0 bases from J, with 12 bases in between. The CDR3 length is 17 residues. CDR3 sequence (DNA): TGCGCCAGCAGCTTGGACAGGGCCTTTGCAACTAATGAAAAACTGTTTTTT. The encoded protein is CASSLDRAFATNEKLFF.